This is a list of T cell receptor beta chains from one sample in a study of blood T cell repertoires in COVID-19. The protocol was immunoSEQ multiplex PCR, while the TCRdb copy is restricted to in-frame clones and leaves out a portion. In the table there are approximately 150,000 clones, roughly 79% of which are singletons. The source material was peripheral blood. The receptors come from a woman aged 60-75 years with acute or convalescent COVID-19. Both conserved end residues are part of each CDR3. Each record gives: J gene, clone size, V gene, CDR3 protein. A clone size is listed for some rows: how often the clone was seen (once, few, many), or a class if it is expanded.

TRBJ2-1,few,TRBV10-3,CAIMAASGYNEQFF
TRBJ2-5,-,TRBV28,CASSHGWGRPIRQETQYF
TRBJ1-2,-,TRBV7-9,CASSPASLDGYTF
TRBJ1-2,-,TRBV30,CAWARGANYGYTF
TRBJ1-4,-,TRBV18,CASSPVWSGRGSEKLFF
TRBJ2-3,-,TRBV9,CASSVLAGSRDTQYF
TRBJ1-2,-,TRBV12-3/TRBV12-4,CASSFSRVFGYTF
TRBJ2-1,-,TRBV2,CASTADRLVRQFF
TRBJ2-5,-,TRBV5-1,CASSLRDTLRETQYF
TRBJ2-7,-,TRBV20-1,CSASSTGEKAYEQYF
TRBJ2-7,-,TRBV18,CASRTTEMRYEQYF
TRBJ2-2,once,TRBV7-9,CASSPTGQGAGELFF
TRBJ1-6,-,TRBV5-1,CASSWTGTGTPLHF
TRBJ1-3,-,TRBV7-6,CASSLAGGESGNTIYF
TRBJ2-5,-,TRBV5-4,CASSLVRGQETQYF
TRBJ1-1,-,TRBV6-6,CASGEAGMNTEAFF
TRBJ2-2,-,TRBV7-2,CASSFSGRHLGGELFF
TRBJ2-7,-,TRBV6-5,CASSPSIIAYEQYF
TRBJ2-1,few,TRBV7-9,CASSLIPAADNEQFF
TRBJ2-7,once,TRBV7-6,CASSSTSVYEQYF
TRBJ2-1,few,TRBV14,CASSQAGSSYNEQFF
TRBJ2-1,few,TRBV4-1,CASSLRELGNEQFF
TRBJ2-2,once,TRBV10-3,CAISEASGRNTGELFF
TRBJ2-7,-,TRBV5-5,CASSLDGGRSDREQYF
TRBJ1-6,-,TRBV3-1/TRBV3-2,CASSSTWGQGNSPLHF
TRBJ1-6,-,TRBV6-4,CASSDSIESSYNSPLHF
TRBJ1-3,-,TRBV6-5,CASAVGGNTIYF
TRBJ1-1,-,TRBV2,CASKFDRGLGMSTEAFF
TRBJ2-1,-,TRBV7-6,CASSLVVLAGNNEQFF
TRBJ2-2,-,TRBV12-3/TRBV12-4,CASIPGGTGELFF
TRBJ2-5,-,TRBV19,CASSIRTGDQETQYF
TRBJ1-1,once,TRBV11-2,CASSPMTGRNTEAFF
TRBJ1-2,-,TRBV10-3,CAIVGQWKVGYTF
TRBJ2-2,once,TRBV5-1,CASRWTDLNTGELFF
TRBJ1-5,-,TRBV4-2,CASSQAREVQPQHF
TRBJ1-2,-,TRBV27,CASIGRGSYGYTF
TRBJ1-6,-,TRBV7-2,CASSLGGQGPLHF
TRBJ1-1,few,TRBV6-4,CASSQGGMNTEAFF
TRBJ2-1,-,TRBV27,CASSLRQGLYNEQFF
TRBJ2-7,many,TRBV29-1,CSVSGIQGYEQYF
TRBJ1-2,-,TRBV2,CASSEREGMSYGYTF
TRBJ1-5,-,TRBV2,CASSEAAQRGNQPQHF